This T cell receptor beta chain was sequenced for a study of T cells expressing NK-cell markers. Study information: Sorted CD3+CD56-NKG2C+, CD3+CD56+NKG2C- and CD3+CD56+NKG2C+ T cells were the source of the TCR beta repertoires. General observations from the study: In several donors, these clonotypes also led the CD3+CD56-NKG2C+ fraction. Of the CD8+ T cell pool in roughly 6 donors, roughly 1.0-8% was accounted for by dominant NKG2C+ clonotypes. It was still unclear whether expanded NKG2C+ T cell clones were HCMV specific.

The CDR3 is 15 amino acids. Germline CDR1 reads SGHVS; CDR2 reads FQNEAQ. Comments on this clonotype: Its antigen is undetermined.

TCRdb reprocessed the 5' RACE reads, with one entry per CDR3 protein and no DNA. Recorded for this sample: 550,000 to 600,000 distinct CDR3 sequences. The sequence was obtained from a young man in good health. This sequence joins TRBV7-8 and TRBJ2-1; the D call of TRBD1 rests on TCRdb alone, since no DNA is present to check it. The sequenced sample was blood T cells: a sorted CD56 or NKG2C T cell subset, CD4+ or CD8+ T cells, or bulk PBMC T cells (not recorded which). This CDR3 is CASSQTGTQSNEQFF.